This T cell receptor beta chain derives from a study of patients and donors after allogeneic stem cell transplantation. The germline V and J ends were trimmed by 5 bases and 3 bases, with 13 bases remaining between them. The length of the CDR3 is 14 residues. TCRdb reprocessed the RT-PCR reads via MiXCR and lists one record per CDR3 protein. This table holds about 960,000 distinct CDR3 sequences, roughly 18% found once. This clonotype was obtained from a human donor who was either an allogeneic HSCT recipient or a stem cell or donor lymphocyte infusion donor (not recorded which). It is not recorded whose cells these are; they may come from a transplant donor. The rearrangement links TRBV12-3 or TRBV12-4 to TRBJ1-2; D possibly corresponds to TRBD1 (6 bases). Sample: blood, either unsorted or a sorted T cell fraction (not recorded which). The CDR3 region is CASSPTGIDYGYTF. In DNA, the CDR3 is TGTGCCAGCAGTCCCACAGGGATCGACTATGGCTACACCTTC.